The 21 T cell receptor beta chains reported below all come from one sample, sequenced in a study of T-cell reconstitution after alpha-beta-depleted transplantation in children. A TCRbeta library incorporating unique molecular identifiers was prepared. TCRdb processed the PCR reads anew with MiXCR; each CDR3 protein has one entry. This table has about 980,000 distinct CDR3 sequences, roughly 29% appearing once. The source was PBMCs, mostly from graft donor cells, collected 360 days after TCRalphabeta/CD19-depleted stem cell transplant. All receptors come from a boy less than two years old who had a stem cell transplant for SCID, so the T cells may come from the graft donor.

This chain connects TRBV5-8 to TRBJ2-7; D remains ambiguous. Germline CDR1 and CDR2: SGHTS and YDEGEE. The V and J ends lost 0 bases and 4 bases respectively, with 14 bases between them. There are 15 residues in the CDR3. The CDR3 coding sequence is TGTGCCAGCAGCTTGGTGATGGGGTCGGGTTACGAGCAGTACTTC. Protein product: CASSLVMGSGYEQYF.

This clonotype was recorded only once. The chain combines TRBV7-9 with TRBJ1-1; D is undetermined. This CDR3 comprises 14 residues. V shed 1 base and J shed 4 bases, with 10 bases lying between them. The V gene's germline CDR1 is SEHNR and CDR2 FQNEAQ (reference sequence). The DNA for the CDR3 is TGTGCCAGCAGCTTAGGGGTGCCGGGCACTGAAGCTTTCTTT. This gives the protein CASSLGVPGTEAFF. The entire variable domain, with the rest obtained from reference TRBV7-9 and TRBJ1-1, is as follows: DTGVSQNPRHKITKRGQNVTFRCDPISEHNRLYWYRQTLGQGPEFLTYFQNEAQLEKSRLLSDRFSAERPKGSFSTLEIQRTEQGDSAMYLCASSLGVPGTEAFFGQGTRLTVV.

The chain combines TRBV2 with TRBJ2-7; TRBD2 might be the D (5 bases). V shed 7 bases and J shed 6 bases, with 16 bases lying between them. The CDR3 is 13 amino acids. CDR1 is SNHLY and CDR2 is FYNNEI in the germline V gene. The DNA of the CDR3 is TGTGCCAGCACTTCGGACGGACTGGGCGAGCAGTACTTC. Translation: CASTSDGLGEQYF.

The genes are TRBV10-3 and TRBJ2-1; a weak D match, TRBD2 (5 bases). Deletions cut 6 bases from V and 8 bases from J, with 20 bases between. Germline V gene sequence: CDR1 ENHRY, CDR2 SYGVKD. The CDR3 length is 15 residues. The CDR3 spells CAISAGLLGRDEQFF. The CDR3, as DNA: TGTGCCATCAGCGCGGGCCTCCTCGGGCGCGATGAGCAGTTCTTC.

The gene calls are TRBV5-1 and TRBJ1-1; D gene uncertain. The CDR3 has 14 amino acids. Germline V gene sequence: CDR1 SGHRS, CDR2 YFSETQ. The V end lost 4 bases, the J end lost 1 base, and 11 bases lay between the germline ends. DNA for the CDR3: TGCGCCAGCAGCCCCGGACCCTCGAACACTGAAGCTTTCTTT. Amino acids: CASSPGPSNTEAFF.

The rearrangement uses TRBV7-9 and TRBJ2-5, with D possibly matching TRBD1 (6 bases). V was shortened by 2 bases and J by 2 bases, with 12 bases between the two germline ends. Germline lookup yields CDR1 SEHNR and CDR2 FQNEAQ (reference sequence). The CDR3 totals 15 residues. CDR3 DNA: TGTGCCAGCAGCTTATCCAGGACAGTACAAGAGACCCAGTACTTC. Translating it yields CASSLSRTVQETQYF.

This clonotype has a handful of counts. This chain links TRBV19 with TRBJ2-2; D assignment may be TRBD1 or TRBD2 (5 bases each). V lost 7 bases and J 4 bases, leaving 13 bases between the germline ends. The CDR3 has 14 residues. Germline V gene data show CDR1 as LNHDA and CDR2 as SQIVND (reference sequence). The CDR3 sequence is CASTRDGATGELFF. The CDR3 DNA follows: TGTGCCAGTACCCGGGACGGCGCCACCGGGGAGCTGTTTTTT.

The rearrangement uses TRBV12-3 or TRBV12-4 and TRBJ1-4, with TRBD1 identical over 7 bases. The CDR3 length is 16 residues. The trim removed 4 bases at V and 4 bases at J, leaving 9 bases unmatched. This CDR3 is CASSSLYRGVNEKLFF. The CDR3 DNA is TGTGCCAGCAGTTCCCTATACAGGGGTGTTAATGAAAAACTGTTTTTT.

V is TRBV6-5 and J is TRBJ2-7; maybe TRBD2 (5 bases). CDR3 length equals 12 residues. CDR1 is MNHEY and CDR2 is SVGAGI in the germline V gene. V shed 6 bases and J shed 0 bases, with 6 bases lying between them. CDR3 sequence: CASRRASYEQYF. CDR3 bases: TGTGCCAGCAGGCGGGCCTCCTACGAGCAGTACTTC.

The chain carries TRBV29-1 and TRBJ2-1; maybe TRBD2 (5 bases). V lost 7 bases and J 5 bases, leaving 15 bases between the germline ends. The germline V gene encodes CDR1 SQVTM and CDR2 ANQGSEA. The CDR3 has 13 residues. DNA of the CDR3: TGCAGCGCCCATCGGGGTGAGAACAATGAGCAGTTCTTC. This translates into CSAHRGENNEQFF.

The chain uses TRBV5-1 and TRBJ1-5; a weak D match, TRBD1 (6 bases). The CDR3 is made up of 19 amino acids. V lost 0 bases and J 0 bases, leaving 19 bases between the germline ends. Germline assignment: CDR1 SGHRS and CDR2 YFSETQ. In DNA form, the CDR3 reads TGCGCCAGCAGCTTGGAGCGGCTCGGGGACACCGATAGCAATCAGCCCCAGCATTTT. Translated, it gives CASSLERLGDTDSNQPQHF. Full variable domain (missing parts from reference TRBV5-1 and TRBJ1-5): KAGVTQTPRYLIKTRGQQVTLSCSPISGHRSVSWYQQTPGQGLQFLFEYFSETQRNKGNFPGRFSGRQFSNSRSEMNVSTLELGDSALYLCASSLERLGDTDSNQPQHFGDGTRLSIL.

DNA for the CDR3: TGTGCCAGCAGCCAAGTTAACGGGGGAGGAAACACCATATATTTT. This sequence encodes CASSQVNGGGNTIYF. V usage is TRBV3-1 and J usage is TRBJ1-3; maybe TRBD1 (5 bases). The CDR3 totals 15 residues. V lost 1 base to trimming and J lost 4 bases, with 11 bases between them. Germline-derived CDR1 and CDR2 are LGHDT and YNNKEL (reference sequence). The full variable domain, with the rest looked up from reference TRBV3-1 and TRBJ1-3, is DTAVSQTPKYLVTQMGNDKSIKCEQNLGHDTMYWYKQDSKKFLKIMFSYNNKELIINETVPNRFSPKSPDKAHLNLHINSLELGDSAVYFCASSQVNGGGNTIYFGEGSWLTVV.

The sample holds many counts of this clonotype. Relative to the germline gene, one junction end is altered; a read error may explain this. This sequence joins TRBV5-1 and TRBJ2-3, with unresolved D. Germline loops: CDR1 SGHRS, CDR2 YFSETQ. The CDR3 loop spans 13 amino acids. CDR3 DNA sequence: TGTGCCAGCAGCTTGACAAGCACAGATACGCAGTATTTT. Protein: CASSLTSTDTQYF.

A few counts support this clonotype. This chain uses TRBV24-1 with TRBJ2-1; 10 positions match TRBD1. This CDR3 is built from 15 residues. Germline values: CDR1 KGHDR, CDR2 SFDVKD. V lost 4 bases, J lost 8 bases, and 7 bases stayed unmatched. CDR3 sequence: CATSETGGAFHEQFF. CDR3 sequence (DNA): TGTGCCACCAGTGAGACAGGGGGCGCGTTCCATGAGCAGTTCTTC.

This clonotype was seen many times. The chain carries TRBV6-5 and TRBJ1-1; no firm D call. The CDR3 extends over 14 amino acids. The V gene lost 0 bases and the J gene lost 4 bases, with 9 bases spanning the gap. Germline-derived CDR1 and CDR2 are MNHEY and SVGAGI. The CDR3 region is CASSYSAEGTEAFF. The CDR3 bases are TGTGCCAGCAGTTACTCGGCCGAAGGCACTGAAGCTTTCTTT.

This clonotype was seen a few times. The chain carries TRBV20-1 and TRBJ1-1; D is possibly TRBD1 (6 bases). The CDR3 is 14 amino acids. Germline CDR1 DFQATT, CDR2 SNEGSKA (reference sequence). V lost 8 bases, J lost 1 base, and 17 bases lay in between. DNA of the CDR3: TGCAGTTCCGCCAAAGGGGGGGCGAACACTGAAGCTTTCTTT. This translates into CSSAKGGANTEAFF.

This chain connects TRBV2 to TRBJ2-7; TRBD1 or TRBD2 may be the D gene (5 bases each). Germline V gene data show CDR1 as SNHLY and CDR2 as FYNNEI. The V end was cut by 10 bases, the J end by 2 bases, with 12 bases between. The CDR3 contains 12 residues. CDR3 region: CATSGPTYEQYF. The CDR3 coding sequence is TGTGCCACCTCGGGACCCACCTACGAGCAGTACTTC.

This clonotype was detected ten times or more. The chain recombines TRBV21-1 with TRBJ2-1; the table's D gene call, TRBD2, was not cross checked with the DNA. TRBV21-1 is tagged as a pseudogene. The CDR3 totals 16 residues. The CDR3 DNA follows: TGTGCCAGCAGCAAGGCCGGACTAGCGGGAGACAATGAGCAGTTCTTC. Its translation: CASSKAGLAGDNEQFF.

V gene TRBV6-2 or TRBV6-3 combines with J gene TRBJ2-1, with D unclear. Germline CDR1 MNHEY, CDR2 SVGEGT. This CDR3 is 16 amino acids long. Trimming removed 2 bases at V and 6 bases at J, with 17 bases between. The CDR3 region is CASSYRPLPGVNEQFF. The CDR3 coding sequence is TGTGCCAGCAGTTACCGGCCACTCCCGGGTGTCAATGAGCAGTTCTTC.

This clonotype was seen repeatedly, ten times or more. J is TRBJ2-4 and V is TRBV7-6; possible D gene TRBD2, 5 bases. This CDR3 has 13 residues. CDR1 SGHVS and CDR2 FNYEAQ come from the germline V gene. V lost 1 base to trimming and J lost 8 bases, with 9 bases between them. The CDR3 coding sequence is TGTGCCAGCAGCTTAGGGGTGAGGGACATTCAGTACTTC. Its protein product is CASSLGVRDIQYF.

The chain carries TRBV7-2 and TRBJ2-6, with D tentatively TRBD2 (6 bases). This CDR3 spans 17 amino acids. The V gene lost 0 bases and the J gene lost 7 bases, with 16 bases spanning the gap. Germline lookup yields CDR1 SGHTA and CDR2 FQGNSA. The CDR3 loop is CASSLAGLQRYANVLTF. The CDR3 DNA sequence: TGTGCCAGCAGCTTAGCGGGACTGCAGAGGTACGCCAACGTCCTGACTTTC.